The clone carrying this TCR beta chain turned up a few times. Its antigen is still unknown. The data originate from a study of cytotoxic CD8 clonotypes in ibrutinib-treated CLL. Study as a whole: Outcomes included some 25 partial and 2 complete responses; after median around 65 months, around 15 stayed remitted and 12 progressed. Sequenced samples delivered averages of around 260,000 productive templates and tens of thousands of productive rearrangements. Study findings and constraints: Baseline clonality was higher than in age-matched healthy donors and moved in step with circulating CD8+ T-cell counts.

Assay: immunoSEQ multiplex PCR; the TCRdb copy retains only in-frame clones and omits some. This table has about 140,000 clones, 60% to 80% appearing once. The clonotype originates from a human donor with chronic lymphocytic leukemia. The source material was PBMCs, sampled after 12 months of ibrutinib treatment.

The CDR3 reads CASSNLLGLNTEAFF. The DNA of the CDR3 is TGTGCCAGCAGTAACCTCTTGGGGTTGAACACTGAAGCTTTCTTT. The chain links TRBV2 to TRBJ1-1; D not certain. Germline V lookup: CDR1 SNHLY, CDR2 FYNNEI. Deletions cut 5 bases from V and 0 bases from J, with 13 bases between. The CDR3 consists of 15 residues.